The entry below gives a single T cell receptor beta chain sequence along with its context. What it binds is unknown. Genes and germline come from the mouse. The read stops 1 residue short of the end of the CDR3; the missing end is completed from the germline J gene. Other DNA sequences in the sample encode the same CDR3. TCRdb's table, derived via immunoSEQ multiplex PCR, lists solely in-frame clones and lacks some. The data contain over 40,000 clones, around 70% of them singletons. This entry belongs to a study of tissue T cells after allogeneic stem cell transplantation. Study outcomes and limitations: Sampling depth was limited, and the cohort was small and clinically varied. Motif-based clustering found tissue-specific repertoire signatures shared across patients, though few clones were shared. Only a limited share of tissue TCRs appeared in blood or spleen. Which tissue TCRs were alloreactive or antigen-specific was not determined. Some clones might be persisting host cells.

Germline assignment: CDR1 NSHNY and CDR2 SYGAGN. V shed 2 bases and J shed 3 bases, with 4 bases lying between them. The CDR3 loop spans 12 amino acids. The chain uses TRBV13-1 and TRBJ2-3; no clear D. Sequencing was done on a sample of sorted cells pooled from one or two spleens. This receptor was obtained from a pool of C57BL/6 mice in good health. The CDR3 DNA, read in part, is TGTGCCAGCAGTGAAGGGGCAGAAACGCTGTAT. This codes for CASSEGAETLY. From start to end, the CDR3 is CASSEGAETLYF.